These T cell receptor beta chains were read from a single sample in a study of blood T cell repertoires in COVID-19. The method was immunoSEQ multiplex PCR; TCRdb's version includes in-frame clones alone and lacks a portion of them. This table has roughly 23,000 clones, less than 95% appearing once. Material for sequencing was peripheral blood. These receptors all stem from a man in his 70s with acute or convalescent COVID-19. Each CDR3 is given with its conserved first and last residue. The order of the fields is V gene, CDR3 length, CDR3 protein.

>TRBV9|15
CASSVTSGGRETQYF
>TRBV5-1|14
CASSLAGASDEQYF
>TRBV7-2|16
CASSSGLTLNTGELFF
>TRBV2|15
CASELTSGQWNEQFF
>TRBV28|14
CASRQDSGEETQYF
>TRBV29-1|14
CSVQTGVNTGELFF
>TRBV7-2|13
CASSTRRDSEAFF
>TRBV24-1|15
CATSDRTATSYGYTF
>TRBV18|17
CASSPPMEGMTKNIQYF
>TRBV10-3|14
CAISESGGSGELFF
>TRBV7-2|16
CASSLASGISYNEQFF
>TRBV3-1/TRBV3-2|14
CASSQELRSGELFF
>TRBV18|16
CASSPLSQGAGQPQHF
>TRBV4-3|15
CASSLLRGGHYEQYF
>TRBV5-6|17
CASSPGQGHNLYYGYTF
>TRBV5-1|15
CASSPLAGGTDTQYF
>TRBV10-2|16
CASSESRTGAYNEQFF
>TRBV29-1|15
CSVVTSGNLAGELFF
>TRBV19|17
CASTPAGRVRGGGGYTF
>TRBV7-2|14
CASSPVGTSGKKFF
>TRBV4-3|15
CASSQVRGGHNEQFF
>TRBV5-1|14
CASSPGQMNTEAFF
>TRBV5-1|15
CASSRGQPAGNTIYF
>TRBV30|12
CAWVAGPGELFF
>TRBV2|15
CASSGGRGFNSPLHF
>TRBV3-1/TRBV3-2|14
CASSQAMALDGEYF
>TRBV5-1|16
CASSRTTSANTGELFF